Presented here are 17 T cell receptor beta chains from one specimen sequenced in a study of blood T cell repertoires in COVID-19. Sequenced by immunoSEQ multiplex PCR; TCRdb stores in-frame clones only, minus some. The sample lists about 260,000 clones, around nine tenths occurring once. Sequencing was carried out using peripheral blood. The receptors originated from a man aged 40-49 years who had recovered from COVID-19.

V gene TRBV11-2 combines with J gene TRBJ1-1; 7 nucleotides match TRBD1. Germline V gene sequence: CDR1 SGHAT, CDR2 FQNNGV. The ends lost 5 bases at V and 3 bases at J; junction bases unmatched: 6. This CDR3 is built from 14 residues. CDR3 sequence (DNA): TGTGCCAGCAGCCCCCGGGACAGCTACACTGAAGCTTTCTTT. It yields the protein CASSPRDSYTEAFF. The whole variable domain, remainder taken from reference TRBV11-2 and TRBJ1-1, is EAGVAQSPRYKIIEKRQSVAFWCNPISGHATLYWYQQILGQGPKLLIQFQNNGVVDDSQLPKDRFSAERLKGVDSTLKIQPAKLEDSAVYLCASSPRDSYTEAFFGQGTRLTVV.

The CDR3 protein is CASTVGQSLSNQPQHF. The CDR3 region has the DNA TGTGCCAGTACCGTGGGACAGAGCCTCAGCAATCAGCCCCAGCATTTT. The chain employs TRBV19 and TRBJ1-5, with 7 bases fitting TRBD1. V lost 7 bases, J lost 1 base, and 10 bases stayed unmatched. The CDR3 has 16 residues. Germline V gene data show CDR1 as LNHDA and CDR2 as SQIVND (reference sequence).

This chain connects TRBV14 to TRBJ2-1; D possibly corresponds to TRBD2 (5 bases). V lost 2 bases, J lost 0 bases, and 8 bases lay in between. Germline V CDR1 and CDR2: SGHDN, FVKESK. This CDR3 spans 15 amino acids. CDR3 amino acids: CASSQRGYSYNEQFF. CDR3 DNA: TGTGCCAGCAGCCAACGGGGATACTCCTACAATGAGCAGTTCTTC.

The chain has TRBV14 and TRBJ2-1; TRBD2 matches 7 bases. From germline, CDR1 is SGHDN and CDR2 FVKESK. With 4 bases clipped from V and 2 bases from J, the junction kept 14 bases outside the gene matches. The CDR3 spans 18 residues. The CDR3 coding sequence is TGTGCCAGCAGCCGAGTTGGTGGTTGGGGAGGGGCCTACAATGAGCAGTTCTTC. Its translation: CASSRVGGWGGAYNEQFF.

This chain joins TRBV2 and TRBJ2-7, with D unresolved. The CDR3 is made up of 14 amino acids. Germline lookup yields CDR1 SNHLY and CDR2 FYNNEI. The germline V and J ends were trimmed by 1 base and 2 bases, with 9 bases remaining between them. The CDR3 DNA reads TGTGCCAGCAGTGAAGGCAGAGACACCTACGAGCAGTACTTC. It translates to CASSEGRDTYEQYF.

The rearrangement joins TRBV18 to TRBJ2-7; 9 bases align to TRBD1. The V gene end was trimmed by 3 bases and the J gene end by 4 bases; junction bases not matched to a gene: 10. Germline-derived CDR1 and CDR2 are KGHSH and LQKENI. The CDR3 is made up of 16 amino acids. The DNA for the CDR3 is TGTGCCAGCTCACCCGGGACAGGGAGAGGGGGATACGAGCAGTACTTC. Encoded protein: CASSPGTGRGGYEQYF.

This clone was seen a single time. This chain joins TRBV9 and TRBJ2-7; 7 bases line up with TRBD2. CDR1 and CDR2 (germline): SGDLS, YYNGEE. The CDR3 consists of 16 residues. Germline trimming cut 4 bases from V and 6 bases from J; bases unmatched to any gene: 16. The CDR3 coding sequence is TGTGCCAGCAGCTCCATCCCGGCAGCGGGATTGTTCGAGCAGTACTTC. This translates into CASSSIPAAGLFEQYF.

V is TRBV2 and J is TRBJ1-5; tentative D call: TRBD1 (5 bases). This CDR3 contains 12 residues. V lost 8 bases, J lost 6 bases, and 11 bases lay in between. The germline V gene has CDR1 SNHLY and CDR2 FYNNEI. The CDR3 coding sequence is TGTGCCAGCGGTCAGGGTGGTCAGCCCCAGCATTTT. Protein sequence: CASGQGGQPQHF.

The J gene is TRBJ2-2, the V gene TRBV12-3 or TRBV12-4, with D unclear. The CDR3 consists of 13 residues. V lost 5 bases and J lost 6, with 10 bases in between. CDR3 in amino acids: CASSPEMAGELFF. The CDR3 DNA sequence: TGTGCCAGCAGTCCGGAGATGGCCGGGGAGCTGTTTTTT.

The V call is TRBV27, the J call TRBJ2-5; 7 bases match TRBD2. The ends lost 9 bases at V and 6 bases at J; junction bases unmatched: 19. The CDR3 has 16 residues. Germline V gene sequence: CDR1 MNHEY, CDR2 SMNVEV (reference sequence). The CDR3 DNA is TGTGCCAGTATCATGACGGGGGGACTTACGGCGAAGACCCAGTACTTC. It yields the protein CASIMTGGLTAKTQYF.

This clone was counted between two and nine times. The gene calls are TRBV5-4 and TRBJ1-5; 7 nucleotides line up with TRBD1. The germline V gene has CDR1 SGHNT and CDR2 YYREEE (reference sequence). V lost 4 bases, J lost 0 bases, and 1 base stayed unmatched. The CDR3 covers 14 residues. The CDR3 DNA follows: TGTGCCAGCAGCCGACAGGGTAGCAATCAGCCCCAGCATTTT. Translating it yields CASSRQGSNQPQHF.

A few counts support this clone. The chain employs TRBV21-1 and TRBJ1-5; the tabulated D call, TRBD1, remains unverified against the DNA. TRBV21-1 is tagged as a pseudogene. CDR3 length: 17 residues. CDR3 nucleotide sequence: TGTGCCAGCAGCAGGCCCCAACTCAGGGGTAGCAATCAGCCCCAGCATTTT. Amino acid sequence: CASSRPQLRGSNQPQHF.

The V call is TRBV7-2, the J call TRBJ1-5, with TRBD1 as a possible D gene (6 bases). In germline, CDR1 is SGHTA, CDR2 FQGNSA. The CDR3 sequence is 15 residues long. V shed 5 bases and J shed 0 bases, with 11 bases lying between them. CDR3 sequence reads: CASSRLGGSNQPQHF. The CDR3 region has the DNA TGTGCCAGCAGCCGCTTAGGGGGTAGCAATCAGCCCCAGCATTTT.

The chain couples TRBV6-2 or TRBV6-3 to TRBJ2-1, with D perhaps matching TRBD2 (5 bases). Germline CDR1 is MNHEY and CDR2 is SVGEGT. This CDR3 is 16 amino acids long. Trimming pared 5 bases from V and 9 bases from J, leaving 23 bases between. The CDR3, as DNA: TGTGCCAGCAGTCTTCTTCGGGTGTCTAGCTGGGGTGAGCAGTTCTTC. Its translation is CASSLLRVSSWGEQFF.

The chain uses TRBV5-4 and TRBJ1-2; 7 bases line up with TRBD1. The CDR3 consists of 14 residues. V trimming: 5 bases; J trimming: 4 bases; junction bases outside the gene matches: 8. The germline CDR1 and CDR2 sequences are SGHNT and YYREEE (reference sequence). This CDR3 reads CASRPARDSYGYTF. The CDR3 DNA reads as TGTGCCAGCAGACCAGCACGGGACAGCTATGGCTACACCTTC.

The chain is built from TRBV12-3 or TRBV12-4 and TRBJ2-7; D gene unclear. Trimming stripped 5 bases from V and 3 bases from J, with 5 bases between. This CDR3 comprises 11 residues. The CDR3 here is CASSTVYEQYF. The CDR3 region has the DNA TGTGCCAGCAGTACGGTCTACGAGCAGTACTTC.

This clone is a singleton in its sample. CDR3 amino acids: CASSLVGASNNEQFF. CDR3 sequence (DNA): TGTGCCAGCAGCTTGGTGGGGGCGTCCAACAATGAGCAGTTCTTC. V and J are TRBV5-4 and TRBJ2-1; the D gene is possibly TRBD1 (6 bases). The V and J ends lost 0 bases and 5 bases respectively, with 12 bases between them. The CDR3 covers 15 residues. Germline V gene data show CDR1 as SGHNT and CDR2 as YYREEE (reference sequence).